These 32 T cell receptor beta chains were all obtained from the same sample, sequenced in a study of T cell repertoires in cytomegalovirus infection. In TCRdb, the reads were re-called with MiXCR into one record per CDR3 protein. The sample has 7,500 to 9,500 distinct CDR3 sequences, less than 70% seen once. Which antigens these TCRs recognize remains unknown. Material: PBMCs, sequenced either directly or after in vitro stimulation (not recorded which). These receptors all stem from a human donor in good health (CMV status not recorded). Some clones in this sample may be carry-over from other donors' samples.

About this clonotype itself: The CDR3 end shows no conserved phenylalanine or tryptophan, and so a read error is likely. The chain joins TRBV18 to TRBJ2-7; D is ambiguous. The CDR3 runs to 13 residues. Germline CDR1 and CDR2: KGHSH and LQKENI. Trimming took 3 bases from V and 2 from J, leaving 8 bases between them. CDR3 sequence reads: CASSPGLPYEQYC. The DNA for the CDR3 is TGTGCCAGCTCACCGGGGTTGCCCTACGAGCAGTACTGC.

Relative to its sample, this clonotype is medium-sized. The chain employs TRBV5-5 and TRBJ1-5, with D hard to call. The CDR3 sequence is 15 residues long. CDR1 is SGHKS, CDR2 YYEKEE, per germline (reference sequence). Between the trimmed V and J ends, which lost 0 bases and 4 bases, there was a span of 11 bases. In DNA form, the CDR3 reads TGTGCCAGCAGCTTGGCTGGGAATCGTAATCAGCCCCAGCATTTT. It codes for CASSLAGNRNQPQHF.

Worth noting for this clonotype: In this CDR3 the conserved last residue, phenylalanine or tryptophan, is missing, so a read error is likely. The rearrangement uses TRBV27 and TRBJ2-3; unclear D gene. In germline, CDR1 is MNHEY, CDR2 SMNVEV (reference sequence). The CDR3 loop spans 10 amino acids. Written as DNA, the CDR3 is TGTTCCAATCACGGAGATACGCAGTATTGT. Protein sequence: CSNHGDTQYC.

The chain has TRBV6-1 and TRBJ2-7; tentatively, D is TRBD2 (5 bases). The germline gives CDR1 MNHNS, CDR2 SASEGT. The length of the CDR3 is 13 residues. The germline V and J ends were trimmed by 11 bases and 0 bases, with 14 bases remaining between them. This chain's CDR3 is CACKVGSSYEQYF. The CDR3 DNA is TGTGCCTGCAAGGTGGGGAGCTCCTACGAGCAGTACTTC.

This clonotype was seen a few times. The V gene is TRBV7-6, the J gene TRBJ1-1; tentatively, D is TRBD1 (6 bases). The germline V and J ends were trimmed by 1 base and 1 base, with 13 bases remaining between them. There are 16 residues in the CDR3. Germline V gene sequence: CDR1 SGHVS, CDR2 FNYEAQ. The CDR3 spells CASSLGQGLGNTEAFF. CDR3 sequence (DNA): TGTGCCAGCAGCTTAGGGCAGGGGTTGGGGAACACTGAAGCTTTCTTT.

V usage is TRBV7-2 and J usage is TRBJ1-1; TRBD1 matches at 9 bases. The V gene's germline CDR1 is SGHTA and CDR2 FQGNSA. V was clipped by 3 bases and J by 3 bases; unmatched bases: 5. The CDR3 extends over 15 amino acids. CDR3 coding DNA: TGTGCCAGCAGCTTTAGGGGGACAGGGTACACTGAAGCTTTCTTT. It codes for CASSFRGTGYTEAFF.

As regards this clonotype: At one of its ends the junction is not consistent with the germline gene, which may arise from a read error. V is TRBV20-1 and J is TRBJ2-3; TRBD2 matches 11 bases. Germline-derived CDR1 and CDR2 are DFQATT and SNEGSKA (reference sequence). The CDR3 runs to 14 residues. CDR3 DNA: TGCAGTGCAGAAACTAGCGGGAGTACAGATACGAGGTCTTTT. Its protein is CSAETSGSTDTRSF.

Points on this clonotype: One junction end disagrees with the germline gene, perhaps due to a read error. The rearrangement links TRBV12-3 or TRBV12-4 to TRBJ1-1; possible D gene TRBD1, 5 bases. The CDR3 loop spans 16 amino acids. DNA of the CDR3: TGTGCCAGCAGCCGAAGGGTTTCCAAACAGGTCACTGAAGCTTTCTGG. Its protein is CASSRRVSKQVTEAFW.

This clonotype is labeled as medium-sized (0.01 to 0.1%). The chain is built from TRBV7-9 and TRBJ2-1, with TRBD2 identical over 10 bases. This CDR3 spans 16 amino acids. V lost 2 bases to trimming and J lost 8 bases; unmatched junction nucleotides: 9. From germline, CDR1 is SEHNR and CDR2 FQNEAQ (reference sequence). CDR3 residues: CASSLIGAGGPDEQFF. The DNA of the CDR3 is TGTGCCAGCAGCTTAATCGGAGCGGGAGGGCCTGATGAGCAGTTCTTC.

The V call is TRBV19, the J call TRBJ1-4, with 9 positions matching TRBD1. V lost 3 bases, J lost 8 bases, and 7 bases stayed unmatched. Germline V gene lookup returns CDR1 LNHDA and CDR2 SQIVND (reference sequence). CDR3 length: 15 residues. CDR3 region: CASSIKDRGWEKLFF. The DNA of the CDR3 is TGTGCCAGTAGTATCAAGGACAGGGGATGGGAAAAACTGTTTTTT.

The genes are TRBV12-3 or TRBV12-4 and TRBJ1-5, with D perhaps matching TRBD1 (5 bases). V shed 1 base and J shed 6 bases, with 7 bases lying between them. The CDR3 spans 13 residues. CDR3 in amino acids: CASSLGGPQPQHF. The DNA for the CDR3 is TGTGCCAGCAGTTTAGGGGGCCCTCAGCCCCAGCATTTT.

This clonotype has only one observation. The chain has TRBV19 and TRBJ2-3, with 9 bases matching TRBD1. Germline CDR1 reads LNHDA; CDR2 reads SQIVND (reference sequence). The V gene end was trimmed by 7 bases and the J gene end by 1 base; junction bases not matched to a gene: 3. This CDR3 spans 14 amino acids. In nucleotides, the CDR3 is TGTGCCAGTACTCGGGACAGGGGCACAGATACGCAGTATTTT. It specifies CASTRDRGTDTQYF.

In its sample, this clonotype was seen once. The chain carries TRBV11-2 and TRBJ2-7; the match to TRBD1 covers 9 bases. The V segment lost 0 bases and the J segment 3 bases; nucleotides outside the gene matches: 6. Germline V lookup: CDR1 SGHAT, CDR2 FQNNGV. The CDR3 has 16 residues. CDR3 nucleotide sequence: TGTGCCAGCAGCTTAGACCCGACGGGACAGGGCTACGAGCAGTACTTC. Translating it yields CASSLDPTGQGYEQYF.

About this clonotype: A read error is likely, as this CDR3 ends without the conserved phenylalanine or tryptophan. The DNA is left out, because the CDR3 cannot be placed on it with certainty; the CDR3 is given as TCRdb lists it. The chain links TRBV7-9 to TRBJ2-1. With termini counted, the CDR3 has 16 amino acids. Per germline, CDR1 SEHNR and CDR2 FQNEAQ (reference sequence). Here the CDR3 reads CAISLLGISNYNEHFV.

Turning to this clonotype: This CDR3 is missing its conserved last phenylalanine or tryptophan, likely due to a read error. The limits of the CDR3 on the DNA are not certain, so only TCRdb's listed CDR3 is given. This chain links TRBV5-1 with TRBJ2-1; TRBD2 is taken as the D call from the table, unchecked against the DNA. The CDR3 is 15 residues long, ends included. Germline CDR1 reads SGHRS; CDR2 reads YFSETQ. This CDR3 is CASSLFSTAGNGQFV.

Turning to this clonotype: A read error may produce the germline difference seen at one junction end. For the CDR3, the DNA is TGTGCCAGTCACGGAGATATGCCGCATTTT. It translates to CASHGDMPHF. This chain connects TRBV27 to TRBJ2-3; D gene ambiguous. CDR1 MNHEY and CDR2 SMNVEV come from the germline V gene (reference sequence). There are 10 residues in the CDR3.

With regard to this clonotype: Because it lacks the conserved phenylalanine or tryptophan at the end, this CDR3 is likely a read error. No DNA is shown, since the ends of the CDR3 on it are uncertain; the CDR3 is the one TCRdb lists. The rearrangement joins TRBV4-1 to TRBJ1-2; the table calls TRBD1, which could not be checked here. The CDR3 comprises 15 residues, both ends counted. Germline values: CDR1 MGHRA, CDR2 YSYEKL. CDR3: CASSQGPREQLYGYT.

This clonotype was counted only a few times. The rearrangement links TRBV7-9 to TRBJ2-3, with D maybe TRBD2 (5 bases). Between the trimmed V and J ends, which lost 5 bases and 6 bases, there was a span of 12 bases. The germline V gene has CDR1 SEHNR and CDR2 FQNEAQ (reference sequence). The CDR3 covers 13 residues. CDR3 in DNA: TGTGCCAGCAGCCCCGGGATGAGTGATACGCAGTATTTT. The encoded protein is CASSPGMSDTQYF.

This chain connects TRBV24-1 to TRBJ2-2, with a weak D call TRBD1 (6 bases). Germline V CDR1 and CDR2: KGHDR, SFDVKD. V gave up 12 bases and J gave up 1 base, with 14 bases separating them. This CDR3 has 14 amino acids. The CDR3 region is CAAGPGQNTGELFF. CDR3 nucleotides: TGTGCCGCGGGCCCGGGACAGAACACCGGGGAGCTGTTTTTT.

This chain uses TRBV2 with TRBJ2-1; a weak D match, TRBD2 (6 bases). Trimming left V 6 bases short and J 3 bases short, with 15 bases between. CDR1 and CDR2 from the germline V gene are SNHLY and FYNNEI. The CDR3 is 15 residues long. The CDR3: CASSRELGDYNEQFF. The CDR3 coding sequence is TGTGCCAGCAGCCGGGAGCTTGGGGACTACAATGAGCAGTTCTTC.

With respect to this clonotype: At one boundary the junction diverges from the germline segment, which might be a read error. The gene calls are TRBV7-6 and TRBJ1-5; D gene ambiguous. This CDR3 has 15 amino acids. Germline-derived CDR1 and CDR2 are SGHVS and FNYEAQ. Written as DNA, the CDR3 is TGTGCCAGCAGCCCCGAAACATACAGCAATCATCCCAAGCCTTTT. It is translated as CASSPETYSNHPKPF.

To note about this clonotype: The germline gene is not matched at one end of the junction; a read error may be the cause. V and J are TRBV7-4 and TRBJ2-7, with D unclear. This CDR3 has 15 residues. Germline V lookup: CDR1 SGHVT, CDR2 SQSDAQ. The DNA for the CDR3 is TGTGCCAGCAGCTCCCGGGCCGTCGGTTTCTACGAGCTGTACTTC. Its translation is CASSSRAVGFYELYF. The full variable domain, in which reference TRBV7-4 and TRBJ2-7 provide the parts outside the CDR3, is GAGVSQSPRYKVAKRGRDVALRCDSISGHVTLYWYRQTLGQGSEVLTYSQSDAQRDKSGRPSGRFSAERPERSVSTLKIQRTEQGDSAVYLCASSSRAVGFYELYFGPGTRLTVT.

In DNA form, the CDR3 reads TGTGCCAGCAGTTTTTTTTCACCCCTCCACTTT. This sequence encodes CASSFFSPLHF. The V gene is TRBV12-3 or TRBV12-4, the J gene TRBJ1-6; D unresolved. Trimming removed 3 bases from V and 9 bases from J, with 3 bases in between. The CDR3 sequence is 11 residues long.

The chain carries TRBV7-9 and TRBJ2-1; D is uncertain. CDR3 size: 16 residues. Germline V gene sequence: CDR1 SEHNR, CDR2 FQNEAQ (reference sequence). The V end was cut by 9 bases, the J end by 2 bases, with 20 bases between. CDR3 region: CARCLLGIATYNEQFF. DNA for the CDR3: TGTGCCAGGTGCTTGTTGGGAATAGCCACCTACAATGAGCAGTTCTTC.

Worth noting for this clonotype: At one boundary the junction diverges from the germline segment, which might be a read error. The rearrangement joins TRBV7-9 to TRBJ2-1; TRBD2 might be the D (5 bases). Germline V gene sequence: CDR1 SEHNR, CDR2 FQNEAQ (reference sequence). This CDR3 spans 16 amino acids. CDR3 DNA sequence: TGTTCCAGCGGCTTGTTGGGAATATCCACCTACAATGATCAGTTCTTC. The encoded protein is CSSGLLGISTYNDQFF.

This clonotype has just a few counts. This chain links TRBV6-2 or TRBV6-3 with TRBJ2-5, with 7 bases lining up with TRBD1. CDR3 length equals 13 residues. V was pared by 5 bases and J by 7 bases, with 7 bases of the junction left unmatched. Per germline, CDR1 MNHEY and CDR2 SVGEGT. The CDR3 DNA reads TGTGCCAGCAGTCACGGCGCAGGGGGGACCCAGTACTTC. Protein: CASSHGAGGTQYF.

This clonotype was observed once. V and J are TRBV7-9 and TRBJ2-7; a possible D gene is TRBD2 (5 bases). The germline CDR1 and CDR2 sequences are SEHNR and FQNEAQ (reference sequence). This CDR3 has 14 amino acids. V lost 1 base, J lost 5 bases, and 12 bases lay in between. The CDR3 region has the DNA TGTGCCAGCAGCTTAGAAAGGCAGAGGGACGAGCAGTACTTC. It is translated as CASSLERQRDEQYF. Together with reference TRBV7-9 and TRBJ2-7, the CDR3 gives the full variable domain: DTGVSQNPRHKITKRGQNVTFRCDPISEHNRLYWYRQTLGQGPEFLTYFQNEAQLEKSRLLSDRFSAERPKGSFSTLEIQRTEQGDSAMYLCASSLERQRDEQYFGPGTRLTVT.

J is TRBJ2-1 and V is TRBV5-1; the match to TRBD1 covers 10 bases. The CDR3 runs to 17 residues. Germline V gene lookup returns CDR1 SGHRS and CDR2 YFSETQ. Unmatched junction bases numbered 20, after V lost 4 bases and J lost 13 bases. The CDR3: CASSEASDRGPQETQFF. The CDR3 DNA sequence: TGCGCCAGCAGCGAAGCCAGCGACAGGGGGCCCCAAGAGACTCAGTTCTTC.

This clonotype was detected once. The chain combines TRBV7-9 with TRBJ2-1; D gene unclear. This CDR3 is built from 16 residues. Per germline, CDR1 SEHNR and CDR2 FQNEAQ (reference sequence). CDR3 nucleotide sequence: TGTTGCAGCAGCTTAATAGGTCAAACCACTTACAATGAGCAGTTCTTC. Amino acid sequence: CCSSLIGQTTYNEQFF.

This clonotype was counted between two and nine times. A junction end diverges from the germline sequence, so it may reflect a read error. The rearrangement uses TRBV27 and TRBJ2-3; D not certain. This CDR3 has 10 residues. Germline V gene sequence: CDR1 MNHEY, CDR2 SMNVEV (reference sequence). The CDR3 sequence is CASHGDTEYF. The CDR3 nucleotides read TGTGCCAGCCACGGCGATACGGAGTATTTT.

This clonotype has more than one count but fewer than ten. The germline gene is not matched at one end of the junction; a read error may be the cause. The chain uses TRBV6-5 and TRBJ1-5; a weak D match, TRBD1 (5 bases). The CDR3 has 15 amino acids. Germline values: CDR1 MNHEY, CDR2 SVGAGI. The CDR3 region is CATSLRHGTNQPHHF. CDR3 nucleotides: TGTGCCACAAGCCTCCGACATGGGACCAATCAGCCCCATCATTTT.

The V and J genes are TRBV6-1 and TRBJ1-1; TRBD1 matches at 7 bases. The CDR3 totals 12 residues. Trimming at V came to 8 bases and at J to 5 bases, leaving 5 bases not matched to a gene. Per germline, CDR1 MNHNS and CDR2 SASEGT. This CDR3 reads CASVYRGTEAFF. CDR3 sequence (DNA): TGTGCCAGCGTATACAGGGGTACTGAAGCTTTCTTT.